The rows below give T cell receptor beta chains drawn from one sample of a study of blood T cell repertoires in COVID-19. The assay was immunoSEQ multiplex PCR, and TCRdb's table has in-frame clones only and misses some. Of 40,000 to 55,000 clones listed, more than 75% are singletons. The sample comprised peripheral blood. These receptors were collected from a middle-aged man with active COVID-19. The CDR3 runs from the conserved cysteine through the conserved F or W.

17	TRBV6-2/TRBV6-3	TRBJ1-5	CASSYSKGRGLSQPQHF
16	TRBV14	TRBJ2-6	CASRVLGGSGANVLTF
14	TRBV11-2	TRBJ2-7	CASSLEPSGSEQYF
21	TRBV19	TRBJ2-2	CATAVQIRTGAGRGPRGELFF
16	TRBV5-1	TRBJ1-2	CASSTGTTGRNYGYTF
14	TRBV3-1/TRBV3-2	TRBJ2-7	CASSLGLAGYEQYF
19	TRBV3-1/TRBV3-2	TRBJ2-1	CASSQRGTSGGYPYNEQFF
14	TRBV11-2	TRBJ1-2	CASSLGGRADGYTF
18	TRBV12-5	TRBJ2-3	CASGPRDRGLRYTDTQYF
18	TRBV4-2	TRBJ2-4	CASSPQTSGREAKNIQYF
16	TRBV19	TRBJ2-7	CASSIDQWGSSYEQYF
15	TRBV6-6	TRBJ1-4	CASSRQGLTNEKLFF
16	TRBV24-1	TRBJ2-7	CATSDSTAGGAYEQYF
18	TRBV4-2	TRBJ2-3	CASSQDRTSGGRTDTQYF
16	TRBV7-9	TRBJ2-2	CASSLRTSGRTGELFF
14	TRBV6-1	TRBJ1-1	CASSDIRRGTEAFF
13	TRBV4-1	TRBJ2-7	CASSQSPTYEQYF
15	TRBV4-1	TRBJ2-3	CASSQGQGITDTQYF
15	TRBV7-6	TRBJ2-5	CASSPRQGNGETQYF
14	TRBV7-2	TRBJ2-1	CASSLDGAPNEQFF
15	TRBV5-4	TRBJ2-5	CASSLGPGEEETQYF
14	TRBV27	TRBJ2-3	CASRLEYGTDTQYF
14	TRBV7-2	TRBJ1-5	CASSRTGNNQPQHF
15	TRBV10-3	TRBJ2-7	CAISETGLAGVEQYF
13	TRBV6-1	TRBJ2-2	CASSERDTGELFF
13	TRBV6-1	TRBJ1-2	CASSEKGNYGYTF
14	TRBV27	TRBJ1-1	CASRTFAGLGEAFF
17	TRBV5-1	TRBJ2-7	CASSARLSAEYSYEQYF
14	TRBV30	TRBJ2-1	CAWREGSSYNEQFF
15	TRBV6-4	TRBJ2-1	CASSDRDRVSNEQFF
16	TRBV5-1	TRBJ1-2	CASSLPGGEFTYGYTF
16	TRBV4-1	TRBJ1-5	CASSQPSGGLGQPQHF